These 28 T cell receptor beta chains originate from one sample sequenced in a study of beta chain features in type 1 diabetes. Whole-study findings and limits: A moderate, significant TCRB CDR3 shortening appeared in type 1 diabetes across four CD4+ subsets.

Antigens of these TCRs are unknown. TCRB transcripts that were expressed got sequenced, as all of the isolated RNA had been reverse transcribed. TCRdb keeps only in-frame clones here, not all; method: immunoSEQ multiplex PCR. This repertoire shows some 350,000 clones, 9.6% found once; its top ten account for approximately 0.55%. The sample comprised central memory CD4+ T cells from blood. Source of these receptors: a man aged 30 to 39 with type 1 diabetes.

V and J are TRBV18 and TRBJ1-2; a possible D gene is TRBD1 (5 bases). Per germline, CDR1 KGHSH and CDR2 LQKENI. The length of the CDR3 is 17 residues. Trimming left V 3 bases short and J 4 bases short, with 21 bases between. The CDR3 DNA sequence: TGTGCCAGCTCACCGGACGACCCCGGACACTCTACCTATGGCTACACCTTC. Translating gives CASSPDDPGHSTYGYTF.

In its sample, this clone was seen a few times. The chain carries TRBV6-4 and TRBJ2-3, with TRBD1 matching 7 bases. Losses at the gene ends were 5 bases for V and 0 bases for J; bases not matched to a gene: 2. CDR3 length: 14 amino acids. The germline CDR1 and CDR2 sequences are MRHNA and SNTAGT. CDR3 nucleotide sequence: TGTGCCAGCAGTTACAGGGGTAGCACAGATACGCAGTATTTT. As protein: CASSYRGSTDTQYF.

As DNA, the CDR3 is TGTGCCAGCAGCTCCATACAGGGGGCCGGTGGCTACACCTTC. Protein sequence: CASSSIQGAGGYTF. The V and J genes are TRBV7-8 and TRBJ1-2; 9 nucleotides line up with TRBD1. CDR1 and CDR2 from the germline V gene are SGHVS and FQNEAQ. The CDR3 totals 14 residues. V was pared by 4 bases and J by 7 bases, with 7 bases of the junction left unmatched.

This chain uses TRBV6-5 with TRBJ2-2; D is perhaps TRBD1 (5 bases). Germline V CDR1 and CDR2: MNHEY, SVGAGI. The CDR3 has 15 amino acids. V lost 0 bases, J lost 5 bases, and 10 bases lay in between. CDR3 DNA sequence: TGTGCCAGCAGTTACTCTAGGACAAGGACCGGGGAGCTGTTTTTT. Translation gives CASSYSRTRTGELFF.

This clone has just a few counts. V gene TRBV28 combines with J gene TRBJ1-2, with D possibly being TRBD1 (5 bases). Germline-derived CDR1 and CDR2 are MDHEN and SYDVKM. The CDR3 is 11 residues long. The germline V and J ends were trimmed by 10 bases and 4 bases, with 10 bases remaining between them. The CDR3 here is CAIQGGYGYTF. The CDR3 DNA is TGTGCCATCCAGGGAGGCTATGGCTACACCTTC.

This clone was counted a few times. V is TRBV7-2 and J is TRBJ1-2; D gene ambiguous. Germline CDR1 and CDR2: SGHTA and FQGNSA. This CDR3 spans 14 amino acids. Trimming removed 5 bases from V and 8 bases from J, with 18 bases in between. CDR3 bases: TGTGCCAGCAGCCCCTCGGGGAGAACAGACGGCTACACCTTC. Encoded protein: CASSPSGRTDGYTF.

This clone was observed a handful of times. The chain joins TRBV5-1 to TRBJ1-1; D perhaps matches TRBD1 (6 bases). Looked up from germline, CDR1 is SGHRS and CDR2 is YFSETQ. The CDR3 is 14 residues long. Trimming took 4 bases from V and 4 from J, leaving 14 bases between them. The CDR3 bases are TGCGCCAGCAGCCCCTACCCGACAGGCACTGAAGCTTTCTTT. Protein: CASSPYPTGTEAFF.

This clone has only a few counts. The chain links TRBV28 to TRBJ1-1; 7 nucleotides agree with TRBD1. The CDR3 contains 14 residues. J lost 5 bases, V lost 3 bases, and 6 bases had no gene match. Per the germline V gene, CDR1 is MDHEN and CDR2 is SYDVKM. The CDR3 here is CASSFGTEGTEAFF. As DNA, the CDR3 is TGTGCCAGCAGTTTCGGGACAGAGGGGACTGAAGCTTTCTTT.

This clone was counted only a few times. The CDR3: CASSVSGSNTGELFF. The CDR3 DNA follows: TGTGCCAGCAGTGTTTCGGGGTCGAACACCGGGGAGCTGTTTTTT. The V call is TRBV2, the J call TRBJ2-2; D perhaps matches TRBD2 (5 bases). V lost 4 bases, J lost 0 bases, and 9 bases lay in between. This CDR3 spans 15 amino acids. The germline V gene has CDR1 SNHLY and CDR2 FYNNEI.

This clone was detected only a few times. The chain recombines TRBV19 with TRBJ2-2; D possibly corresponds to TRBD2 (5 bases). Germline-derived CDR1 and CDR2 are LNHDA and SQIVND (reference sequence). The CDR3 spans 15 residues. With 8 bases removed from V and 2 bases from J, the gap between germline ends came to 15 bases. The CDR3 region is CASYTEGINTGELFF. CDR3 bases: TGTGCCAGTTACACTGAGGGAATTAACACCGGGGAGCTGTTTTTT.

The chain links TRBV2 to TRBJ2-3, with a possible D match to TRBD1 (6 bases). From germline, CDR1 is SNHLY and CDR2 FYNNEI. The CDR3 is 14 residues long. Between the trimmed V and J ends, which lost 5 bases and 6 bases, there was a span of 15 bases. The DNA for the CDR3 is TGTGCCAGCAGTTACAGGGCTGGCATGGATACGCAGTATTTT. This gives the protein CASSYRAGMDTQYF.

This clone has just a few counts. This chain uses TRBV28 with TRBJ2-6; D may be TRBD1 (6 bases). V was shortened by 6 bases and J by 0 bases, with 9 bases between the two germline ends. This CDR3 is built from 15 residues. The germline V gene has CDR1 MDHEN and CDR2 SYDVKM. Here the CDR3 reads CASSKDSSGANVLTF. DNA of the CDR3: TGTGCCAGCAGCAAGGACAGCTCTGGGGCCAACGTCCTGACTTTC.

The chain carries TRBV18 and TRBJ2-1, with 15 bases lining up with TRBD2. Per germline, CDR1 KGHSH and CDR2 LQKENI. V shed 3 bases, J shed 0 bases, and the junction held 3 bases outside the gene matches. The CDR3 extends over 18 amino acids. The CDR3 protein is CASSPPGLAGGSYNEQFF. Written as DNA, the CDR3 is TGTGCCAGCTCACCTCCGGGACTAGCGGGGGGCTCCTACAATGAGCAGTTCTTC.

V gene TRBV15 combines with J gene TRBJ2-5, with 7 bases lining up with TRBD2. The V gene's germline CDR1 is LNHNV and CDR2 YYDKDF (reference sequence). The CDR3 length is 13 residues. Losses at the gene ends were 5 bases for V and 11 bases for J; bases not matched to a gene: 11. The CDR3, as DNA: TGTGCCACCAGCGGAAACCTCCGGGGGGAGCAGTACTTC. Protein sequence: CATSGNLRGEQYF. Together with reference TRBV15 and TRBJ2-5, the CDR3 gives the full variable domain: DAMVIQNPRYQVTQFGKPVTLSCSQTLNHNVMYWYQQKSSQAPKLLFHYYDKDFNNEADTPDNFQSRRPNTSFCFLDIRSPGLGDTAMYLCATSGNLRGEQYFGPGTRLLVL.

The chain joins TRBV7-8 to TRBJ2-5; D ambiguous. Trimming stripped 5 bases from V and 5 bases from J, with 9 bases between. CDR3 length: 12 residues. Germline CDR1 is SGHVS and CDR2 is FQNEAQ. CDR3 sequence reads: CASSLHRETQYF. In DNA form, the CDR3 reads TGTGCCAGCAGCCTACATCGCGAGACCCAGTACTTC.

In its sample, this clone was seen a few times. The chain uses TRBV18 and TRBJ1-6; TRBD1 matches 7 bases. The CDR3 is 14 residues long. Germline lookup yields CDR1 KGHSH and CDR2 LQKENI. Germline trimming cut 3 bases from V and 13 bases from J; bases unmatched to any gene: 9. CDR3 residues: CASSPEQGLAPLHF. CDR3 nucleotides: TGTGCCAGCTCACCCGAACAGGGGCTTGCGCCCCTCCACTTT.

This clone showed up just a few times. This chain links TRBV7-2 with TRBJ1-1; TRBD1 might be the D (6 bases). Germline V gene data show CDR1 as SGHTA and CDR2 as FQGNSA. The CDR3 is 14 residues long. V was pared by 3 bases and J by 11 bases, with 19 bases between. CDR3 sequence (DNA): TGTGCCAGCAGCTTCAATCAGGCAGGGGTAAGGGCTTTCTTT. It encodes CASSFNQAGVRAFF.

This clone was observed a few times. This sequence joins TRBV27 and TRBJ2-5; 11 bases line up with TRBD2. V gave up 4 bases and J gave up 5 bases; unmatched junction bases: 9. Germline values: CDR1 MNHEY, CDR2 SMNVEV (reference sequence). The CDR3 runs to 16 residues. CDR3 residues: CASSSDRPSGGETQYF. CDR3 sequence (DNA): TGTGCCAGCAGTTCTGACCGGCCTAGCGGGGGGGAGACCCAGTACTTC.

This clone has ten or more counts. This sequence joins TRBV12-5 and TRBJ2-3; possibly TRBD2 for D (6 bases). Trimming removed 3 bases at V and 2 bases at J, with 12 bases between. The CDR3 is made up of 15 amino acids. The germline V gene has CDR1 LGHNT and CDR2 FRNRAP. The CDR3 sequence is CASGLGLAPTDTQYF. In DNA form, the CDR3 reads TGTGCTAGTGGTTTAGGTCTAGCGCCCACAGATACGCAGTATTTT.

This clone was picked up a small number of times. The chain uses TRBV19 and TRBJ1-1, with D hard to call. V lost 2 bases to trimming and J lost 6 bases, with 10 bases between them. Germline loops: CDR1 LNHDA, CDR2 SQIVND (reference sequence). The CDR3 has 13 amino acids. This CDR3 reads CASSISGRAEAFF. In DNA form, the CDR3 reads TGTGCCAGTAGTATAAGCGGGAGGGCTGAAGCTTTCTTT.

The chain recombines TRBV10-2 with TRBJ2-1; D not resolved. There are 16 residues in the CDR3. V was trimmed by 2 bases and J by 9 bases, leaving 20 bases between them. CDR1 WSHSY and CDR2 SAAADI come from the germline V gene. CDR3 coding DNA: TGCGCCAGCAGTGAGCCAGCCGGAGACTTAAGGACTGAGCAGTTCTTC. Amino acids: CASSEPAGDLRTEQFF.

A few counts support this clone. The rearrangement links TRBV28 to TRBJ2-1; 11 bases match TRBD2. Germline loops: CDR1 MDHEN, CDR2 SYDVKM. The CDR3 is 13 residues long. Trimming at V came to 10 bases and at J to 5 bases, leaving 4 bases not matched to a gene. CDR3 in amino acids: CATPGLADNEQFF. The CDR3 DNA follows: TGTGCCACCCCGGGACTAGCGGACAATGAGCAGTTCTTC.

This clone appeared many times. The chain is built from TRBV28 and TRBJ2-4; 8 bases line up with TRBD1. Trimming removed 2 bases from V and 9 bases from J; junction bases left unmatched: 3. The CDR3 is made up of 13 amino acids. CDR1 MDHEN and CDR2 SYDVKM come from the germline V gene. The CDR3 spells CASSLGQGPIQYF. For the CDR3, the DNA is TGTGCCAGCAGTTTAGGACAGGGCCCCATTCAGTACTTC.

A few counts support this clone. The rearrangement links TRBV18 to TRBJ2-3; perhaps TRBD1 as D (6 bases). CDR1 is KGHSH and CDR2 is LQKENI in the germline V gene. V was shortened by 3 bases and J by 6 bases, with 10 bases between the two germline ends. This CDR3 is 13 amino acids long. The CDR3 region has the DNA TGTGCCAGCTCACCCCGACAGGTTGATACGCAGTATTTT. Protein sequence: CASSPRQVDTQYF. The full variable domain, with the rest looked up from reference TRBV18 and TRBJ2-3, is NAGVMQNPRHLVRRRGQEARLRCSPMKGHSHVYWYRQLPEEGLKFMVYLQKENIIDESGMPKERFSAEFPKEGPSILRIQQVVRGDSAAYFCASSPRQVDTQYFGPGTRLTVL.

A few counts support this clone. This chain uses TRBV29-1 with TRBJ2-7, with TRBD2 identical over 9 bases. The germline V gene encodes CDR1 SQVTM and CDR2 ANQGSEA. V shed 5 bases and J 5 bases; nucleotides not matched to a gene: 7. This CDR3 contains 13 residues. The CDR3 nucleotides are TGCAGCGTTATCCACCTAGCGGGAAACGAGCAGTACTTC. Amino acid sequence: CSVIHLAGNEQYF.

Details on this clone: Other DNA sequences from this sample encode an identical CDR3 as well. The chain employs TRBV5-1 and TRBJ2-5, with 10 bases identical to TRBD1. CDR3 length: 14 amino acids. Germline V gene data show CDR1 as SGHRS and CDR2 as YFSETQ. V lost 3 bases to trimming and J lost 3 bases; unmatched junction nucleotides: 2. The CDR3 bases are TGCGCCAGCAGCTATGGACAGGGGGAAGAGACCCAGTACTTC. Translated, it gives CASSYGQGEETQYF.

V and J are TRBV11-2 and TRBJ2-5; 9 nucleotides match TRBD1. The germline V gene encodes CDR1 SGHAT and CDR2 FQNNGV. V lost 0 bases to trimming and J lost 5 bases; unmatched junction nucleotides: 10. The CDR3 length is 17 residues. The CDR3 nucleotides read TGTGCCAGCAGCTTAGATCGTAACAGGGGGCCGAGTGAGACCCAGTACTTC. Translated: CASSLDRNRGPSETQYF.

The chain links TRBV6-5 to TRBJ1-5; D unclear. This CDR3 has 16 residues. V was shortened by 0 bases and J by 6 bases, with 15 bases between the two germline ends. Germline CDR1 and CDR2: MNHEY and SVGAGI. CDR3 DNA: TGTGCCAGCAGTTACTCGAGTGCGGGTTCGGGTCAGCCCCAGCATTTT. Protein sequence: CASSYSSAGSGQPQHF.